The rows below give T cell receptor beta chains drawn from one sample of a study of low-dose radiotherapy and immunotherapy resistance in tumors. TCRdb reanalysed the reads using MiXCR and keeps one entry per CDR3 protein. The repertoire includes around 33,000 distinct CDR3 sequences, 49% of them detected once, and 4.5% to 7% sits in the top ten. The sample consisted of PBMCs, taken after low-dose radiotherapy plus immunotherapy. The source of these receptors is a male donor with gallbladder cancer. Each CDR3 is given with its conserved first and last residue. A D gene is named only where the DNA matches it firmly. Rows may omit the clone size; those that give it use once, few, many or a size class.

>.|TRBJ2-3|TRBV5-1|TRBD1
TGCGCCAGCAGCTCTATAACAGGGGGCATCCCAGATACGCAGTATTTT
CASSSITGGIPDTQYF
>.|TRBJ1-5|TRBV20-1|.
TGCAGTGCCCGGACAAAATTCAATCAGCCCCAGCATTTT
CSARTKFNQPQHF
>.|TRBJ1-5|TRBV24-1|.
TGTGCCACCAGTGAGGGCGGCACTTATAGCAATCAGCCCCAGCATTTT
CATSEGGTYSNQPQHF
>many|TRBJ2-3|TRBV7-2|TRBD2
TGTGCCAGCAGCTTACGCGGGGGGGCTAGCACAGATACGCAGTATTTT
CASSLRGGASTDTQYF
>few|TRBJ1-5|TRBV6-2/TRBV6-3|TRBD1
TGTGCCAGCAGATGGACAGGGGATCAGCCCCAGCATTTT
CASRWTGDQPQHF
>.|TRBJ2-3|TRBV12-3/TRBV12-4|.
TGTGCCAGCACCACATACCGCACAGATACGCAGTATTTT
CASTTYRTDTQYF
>.|TRBJ1-4|TRBV13|.
TGTGCCAGCAGCTTATTCGGACAGATAGGTGAAAAACTGTTTTTT
CASSLFGQIGEKLFF
>many|TRBJ2-1|TRBV9|.
TGTGCCAGCAGCGGGAAGTTGGATGAGCAGTTCTTC
CASSGKLDEQFF
>.|TRBJ1-1|TRBV6-2/TRBV6-3|.
TGTGCCAGCAGTCTCAACCCAACAGGAACAGATGAAGCTTTCTTT
CASSLNPTGTDEAFF
>many|TRBJ2-7|TRBV25-1|.
TGTGCCAGCGAGCCCCTTTTGGGGGAATACGAGCAGTACTTC
CASEPLLGEYEQYF
>few|TRBJ2-5|TRBV9|.
TGTGCCAGCAGCGTAGGGAGTAGCACCCAAGAGACCCAGTACTTC
CASSVGSSTQETQYF
>medium-sized|TRBJ1-1|TRBV19|.
TGTGCCAGTAGTATGGGTGGAGCGTCTGAAGCTTTCTTT
CASSMGGASEAFF
>many|TRBJ1-5|TRBV20-1|.
TGCAGTGTTGGACAGCCTGGCAATCAGCCCCAGCATTTT
CSVGQPGNQPQHF
>.|TRBJ2-7|TRBV5-6|.
TGTGCCAGCAGCTTGGGCAGAGCCTACGAGCAGTACTTC
CASSLGRAYEQYF
>.|TRBJ2-7|TRBV5-1|TRBD2
TGCGCCAGCAGCTTGGAGCCGGGACTAGCCTACGAGCAGTACTTC
CASSLEPGLAYEQYF
>.|TRBJ2-7|TRBV28|.
TGTGCCAGCAGCCTAAACCCGGGCGGGCCATACGAGCAGTACTTC
CASSLNPGGPYEQYF
>.|TRBJ2-2|TRBV27|.
TGTGCCAGCAGTTCGGTCAGTGGGGAGCTGTTTTTT
CASSSVSGELFF
>.|TRBJ2-3|TRBV9|.
TGTGCCAGCAGCGTTTCCTTCGGGGCCTACACAGATACGCAGTATTTT
CASSVSFGAYTDTQYF
>few|TRBJ2-7|TRBV6-2/TRBV6-3|.
TGTGCCAGCCAACCCCCGGGGGTAACCTACGAGCAGTACTTC
CASQPPGVTYEQYF
>many|TRBJ2-5|TRBV18|.
TGTGCCAGCTCACCGGACGACCAAGAGACCCAGTACTTC
CASSPDDQETQYF
>medium-sized|TRBJ2-2|TRBV14|TRBD1
TGTGCCAGCAGCCCCTCCTGGGACAGGGGCACCGGGGAGCTGTTTTTT
CASSPSWDRGTGELFF
>many|TRBJ2-1|TRBV20-1|.
TGCAGTGCTAGAGTGGGCGAGGGCCGGGGGAATGAGCAGTTCTTC
CSARVGEGRGNEQFF
>once|TRBJ1-2|TRBV28|.
TGTGCCAGCAGTATACAGGGTTTTGGCTACACCTTC
CASSIQGFGYTF
>few|TRBJ1-5|TRBV28|TRBD1
TGTGCCAGCAGTTTACAGGGGGTGCGGGGGCCCCAGCATTTT
CASSLQGVRGPQHF
>.|TRBJ2-7|TRBV28|.
TGTGCCAGCAGCTTTTTCACAGGGTCCTCAACCTACGAGCAGTACTTC
CASSFFTGSSTYEQYF
>few|TRBJ1-2|TRBV7-2|TRBD1
TGTGCCAGCAGCTTAGGTCCAGGGGGCGCGGGGCATGGCTACACCTTC
CASSLGPGGAGHGYTF
>medium-sized|TRBJ1-1|TRBV5-1|.
TGCGCCAGCAGAGTGACCGAGAACACTGAAGCTTTCTTT
CASRVTENTEAFF
>few|TRBJ1-5|TRBV27|.
TGTGCCAGCAGTCCCCCCCCCACGACAGTTTGTCGGTTAAGTCAGCCCCAGCATTTT
CASSPPPTTVCRLSQPQHF
>medium-sized|TRBJ2-3|TRBV5-1|.
TGCGCCAGCAGTTCAGGGTTCACAGATACGCAGTATTTT
CASSSGFTDTQYF
>many|TRBJ2-6|TRBV27|.
TGTGCCAGCAGTTTATATCTTAGCTCTGGGGCCAACGTCCTGACTTTC
CASSLYLSSGANVLTF
>few|TRBJ2-2|TRBV7-2|.
TGTGCCAGCAGCTGGCGCGCGGGTAACACCGGGGAGCTGTTTTTT
CASSWRAGNTGELFF
>.|TRBJ2-1|TRBV28|.
TGTGCCAGCAGTTTAAATCAGCAGTTCTTC
CASSLNQQFF
>.|TRBJ1-2|TRBV28|.
TGTGCCAGCAGTTTCAGGGACCTCTCCGGTGGTGGCTACACCTTC
CASSFRDLSGGGYTF
>medium-sized|TRBJ2-5|TRBV7-2|TRBD2
TGTGCCAGCAGCGTACTAGCGGTAGGAGAGACCCAGTACTTC
CASSVLAVGETQYF
>many|TRBJ1-1|TRBV5-1|TRBD1
TGCGCCAGCAGCTTACAACAGGGGGCGAACACTGAAGCTTTCTTT
CASSLQQGANTEAFF
>many|TRBJ2-6|TRBV2|.
TGTGCCAGCAGTGTAAGCTCGAGGTCTCTGGGGGCCAACGTCCTGACTTTC
CASSVSSRSLGANVLTF